The next 20 T cell receptor beta chains were all read from a single sample in a study of CD8 T cells in ankylosing spondylitis. Findings and caveats of the study: Made up of about eight highly homologous variants, a TCR beta motif appeared characteristic of ankylosing spondylitis blood.

These receptors have no known antigen. One entry per CDR3 protein results from TCRdb running MiXCR on the 5' RACE reads. The repertoire has a few hundred thousand distinct CDR3 sequences, about 13% of them found once; the top ten carry approximately 6.3%. The sequenced sample was blood, either unsorted or a sorted T cell fraction (not recorded which). These receptors came from a male donor with ankylosing spondylitis.

The chain combines TRBV6-1 with TRBJ2-3, with 10 positions matching TRBD2. This CDR3 is 15 amino acids long. Germline V gene data show CDR1 as MNHNS and CDR2 as SASEGT. V lost 4 bases to trimming and J lost 3 bases; unmatched junction nucleotides: 4. The CDR3 loop is CASSVLAGVTDTQYF. CDR3 coding DNA: TGTGCCAGCAGTGTCCTAGCGGGAGTAACAGATACGCAGTATTTT.

This clonotype has a handful of counts. The genes are TRBV7-8 and TRBJ2-1; perhaps TRBD2 as D (5 bases). The V end was cut by 0 bases, the J end by 5 bases, with 11 bases between. The CDR3 is 15 residues long. Germline V lookup: CDR1 SGHVS, CDR2 FQNEAQ. The CDR3 sequence is CASSLAASPHNEQFF. CDR3 DNA: TGTGCCAGCAGCTTAGCTGCTAGCCCTCACAATGAGCAGTTCTTC.

This clonotype was seen a handful of times. The chain combines TRBV6-6 with TRBJ1-2; D is unclear. CDR3 length: 12 residues. CDR1 and CDR2 (germline): MNHNY, SVGAGI (reference sequence). Trimming removed 5 bases from V and 8 bases from J, with 12 bases in between. Here the CDR3 reads CASSTGSAGYTF. CDR3 nucleotides: TGTGCCAGCAGTACGGGATCGGCGGGCTACACCTTC.

The V gene is TRBV9, the J gene TRBJ1-3; D remains unclear. Deletions cut 4 bases from V and 4 bases from J, with 18 bases between. Germline-derived CDR1 and CDR2 are SGDLS and YYNGEE. This CDR3 is 16 amino acids long. CDR3 loop: CASSSLRAVQGNTIYF. The CDR3 DNA reads TGTGCCAGCAGCTCCCTAAGGGCGGTCCAAGGAAACACCATATATTTT.

The V call is TRBV12-3 or TRBV12-4, the J call TRBJ1-3; D is uncertain. V dropped 5 bases and J dropped 4 bases, with 12 bases sitting between them. The CDR3 length is 14 residues. The CDR3 protein is CASSPGQYGNTIYF. The CDR3 nucleotides are TGTGCCAGCAGTCCCGGGCAGTACGGAAACACCATATATTTT.

The V gene is TRBV28, the J gene TRBJ1-1; D might be TRBD1 (5 bases). The germline V gene has CDR1 MDHEN and CDR2 SYDVKM. V was clipped by 2 bases and J by 2 bases, with 15 bases between them. The CDR3 runs 16 residues. CDR3 loop: CASSLSSGGENTEAFF. The DNA for the CDR3 is TGTGCCAGCAGTTTAAGTTCTGGGGGGGAAAACACTGAAGCTTTCTTT.

This clonotype was observed a handful of times. V gene TRBV7-6 combines with J gene TRBJ2-2, with 7 bases aligning to TRBD2. Germline CDR1 and CDR2: SGHVS and FNYEAQ. Trimming removed 1 base from V and 6 bases from J; junction bases left unmatched: 5. The CDR3 is made up of 15 amino acids. CDR3 sequence reads: CASSLGGEGAGELFF. The CDR3 nucleotides read TGTGCCAGCAGCTTAGGAGGGGAGGGTGCCGGGGAGCTGTTTTTT. Drawing the rest from reference TRBV7-6 and TRBJ2-2, the complete variable domain is GAGVSQSPRYKVTKRGQDVALRCDPISGHVSLYWYRQALGQGPEFLTYFNYEAQQDKSGLPNDRFSAERPEGSISTLTIQRTEQRDSAMYRCASSLGGEGAGELFFGEGSRLTVL.

This clonotype appeared a few times. CDR3 sequence reads: CASSPFEGSPLHF. The CDR3 nucleotides are TGTGCCAGCAGCCCGTTCGAAGGATCACCCCTCCACTTT. The V and J genes are TRBV11-2 and TRBJ1-6; D gene uncertain. This CDR3 contains 13 residues. Germline CDR1 is SGHAT and CDR2 is FQNNGV. Trimming pared 5 bases from V and 10 bases from J, leaving 12 bases between.

There are many counts of this clonotype. This chain links TRBV20-1 with TRBJ2-7, with TRBD2 as a possible D gene (5 bases). The V gene lost 4 bases and the J gene lost 0 bases, with 10 bases spanning the gap. Germline V gene lookup returns CDR1 DFQATT and CDR2 SNEGSKA (reference sequence). This CDR3 contains 13 residues. CDR3 protein: CSATRGISYEQYV. The DNA of the CDR3 is TGCAGTGCTACCAGAGGGATCTCCTACGAGCAGTACGTC.

This clonotype occurred a few times. The rearrangement links TRBV20-1 to TRBJ1-1; tentative D call: TRBD1 (6 bases). V shed 1 base and J shed 3 bases, with 15 bases lying between them. The germline gives CDR1 DFQATT, CDR2 SNEGSKA (reference sequence). CDR3 length: 15 residues. The CDR3 bases are TGCAGTGCTAGAGCTGGCCGGGGGCGGGACACTGAAGCTTTCTTT. Amino acids: CSARAGRGRDTEAFF.

The chain recombines TRBV25-1 with TRBJ1-2, with 12 nucleotides matching TRBD1. Germline V lookup: CDR1 MGHDK, CDR2 SYGVNS. CDR3 length: 14 residues. The junction had 8 bases not matched to a gene; V was cut back by 6 bases and J by 9 bases. Here the CDR3 DNA reads TGTGCCAGCAGCCGAGCAGGGACAGGGGGCAGCTACACCTTC. It codes for CASSRAGTGGSYTF.

The CDR3 sequence is CASSEAAVSSYNEQFF. CDR3 DNA sequence: TGCGCCAGCAGCGAGGCGGCAGTCAGCTCCTACAATGAGCAGTTCTTC. The V call is TRBV5-1, the J call TRBJ2-1; unclear D gene. CDR3 length: 16 amino acids. Germline lookup yields CDR1 SGHRS and CDR2 YFSETQ. Trimming took off 4 bases at V and 0 bases at J, with 14 bases between the two ends.

The sample holds a few counts of this clonotype. The J gene is TRBJ1-3, the V gene TRBV20-1, with D tentatively TRBD1 (6 bases). In germline, CDR1 is DFQATT, CDR2 SNEGSKA (reference sequence). The CDR3 sequence is 14 residues long. Trimming took off 5 bases at V and 7 bases at J, with 18 bases between the two ends. CDR3 bases: TGCAGTGCTCCGGAGACAGGCCCTCGGAACACCATATATTTT. Its translation is CSAPETGPRNTIYF.

This clonotype occurred many times. The chain has TRBV12-3 or TRBV12-4 and TRBJ1-1; tentative D call: TRBD1 (5 bases). The CDR3 extends over 14 amino acids. V was clipped by 11 bases and J by 0 bases, with 16 bases between them. CDR3 protein: CASRSGRMNTEAFF. In DNA form, the CDR3 reads TGTGCCTCTAGGTCGGGGCGGATGAACACTGAAGCTTTCTTT.

V is TRBV29-1 and J is TRBJ2-1; 10 nucleotides line up with TRBD2. V lost 4 bases and J lost 9; bases outside the gene matches: 6. This CDR3 comprises 13 residues. Germline assignment: CDR1 SQVTM and CDR2 ANQGSEA. The CDR3 DNA reads as TGCAGCGTTGCCATAGCGGGAGGCGGTGAGCAGTTCTTC. Amino acids: CSVAIAGGGEQFF.

The J gene is TRBJ2-5, the V gene TRBV15, with D possibly being TRBD2 (5 bases). V was clipped by 0 bases and J by 5 bases, with 10 bases between them. Germline V gene sequence: CDR1 LNHNV, CDR2 YYDKDF (reference sequence). This CDR3 is 14 amino acids long. The CDR3 DNA reads TGTGCCACCAGCAGAGATTCTTGGGAGGAGACCCAGTACTTC. Its protein is CATSRDSWEETQYF.

There are a few counts of this clonotype. The gene calls are TRBV5-1 and TRBJ2-1; D tentatively fits TRBD1 or TRBD2 (5 bases each). V gave up 4 bases and J gave up 1 base, with 21 bases separating them. The CDR3 totals 18 residues. Germline loops: CDR1 SGHRS, CDR2 YFSETQ. CDR3 region: CASSLTSSGTGSYNEQFF. CDR3 sequence (DNA): TGCGCCAGCAGCCTCACGTCGTCCGGGACGGGGTCCTACAATGAGCAGTTCTTC.

This clonotype has more than one count but fewer than ten. The rearrangement joins TRBV6-1 to TRBJ1-4; maybe TRBD1 (6 bases). The CDR3 extends over 15 amino acids. V was shortened by 5 bases and J by 10 bases, with 20 bases between the two germline ends. The germline V gene has CDR1 MNHNS and CDR2 SASEGT. CDR3 region: CASSTQGRGTGKLFF. For the CDR3, the DNA is TGTGCCAGCAGTACCCAGGGGAGGGGAACTGGAAAACTGTTTTTT.

In this sample, this clonotype turned up a few times. V usage is TRBV24-1 and J usage is TRBJ1-1; D not certain. From germline, CDR1 is KGHDR and CDR2 SFDVKD. CDR3 length: 13 amino acids. V was shortened by 1 base and J by 7 bases, with 9 bases between the two germline ends. The CDR3 sequence is CATSDFSSGEAFF. As DNA, the CDR3 is TGTGCCACCAGTGATTTTTCTTCTGGTGAAGCTTTCTTT.

This clonotype was seen a handful of times. This sequence joins TRBV4-2 and TRBJ2-7; a weak D match, TRBD2 (6 bases). In germline, CDR1 is LGHNA, CDR2 YNFKEQ. The V end was cut by 5 bases, the J end by 3 bases, with 11 bases between. The CDR3 sequence is 13 residues long. The chain's CDR3 is CASSREVGYEQYV. The CDR3 coding sequence is TGTGCCAGCAGCAGGGAGGTGGGCTACGAGCAGTACGTC.